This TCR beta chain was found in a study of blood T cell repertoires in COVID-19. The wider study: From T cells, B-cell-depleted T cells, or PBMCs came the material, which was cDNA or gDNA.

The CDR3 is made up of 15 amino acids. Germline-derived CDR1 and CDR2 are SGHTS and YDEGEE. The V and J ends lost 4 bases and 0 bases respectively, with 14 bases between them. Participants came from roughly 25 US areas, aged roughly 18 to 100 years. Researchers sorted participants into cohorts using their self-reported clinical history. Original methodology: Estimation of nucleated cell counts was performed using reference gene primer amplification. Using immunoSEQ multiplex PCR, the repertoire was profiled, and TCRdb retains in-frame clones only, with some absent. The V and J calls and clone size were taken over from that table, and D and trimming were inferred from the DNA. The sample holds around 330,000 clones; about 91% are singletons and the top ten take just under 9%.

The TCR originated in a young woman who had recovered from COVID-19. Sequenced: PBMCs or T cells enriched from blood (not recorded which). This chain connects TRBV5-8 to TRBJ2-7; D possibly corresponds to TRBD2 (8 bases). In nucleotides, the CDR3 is TGTGCCAGCAGCCTGACAGGGACTAGCTCCTACGAGCAGTACTTC. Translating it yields CASSLTGTSSYEQYF. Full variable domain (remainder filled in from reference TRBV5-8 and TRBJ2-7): EAGVTQSPTHLIKTRGQQATLRCSPISGHTSVYWYQQALGLGLQFLLWYDEGEERNRGNFPPRFSGRQFPNYSSELNVNALELEDSALYLCASSLTGTSSYEQYFGPGTRLTVT.